These T cell receptor beta chains were read from a single sample in a study of T cells in Graves' hyperthyroidism and ophthalmopathy. TCRdb independently ran MiXCR on the multiplex PCR reads; one entry per CDR3 protein. Of about 610,000 distinct CDR3 sequences listed, about 15% are singletons. The sample taken for sequencing was blood. Source of these receptors: a middle-aged woman with Graves' ophthalmopathy. The CDR3 runs from the conserved cysteine through the conserved F or W. A D gene is named only where the DNA matches it firmly. Clone size appears in some rows only: once, few, many, or a class for an expanded clone.

d_gene: TRBD2; abundance: few; len: 14; v_gene: TRBV20-1; j_gene: TRBJ2-7; CDR3aa: CSVRRTGGAYEQYF; CDR3nt: TGCAGTGTCCGGAGGACGGGAGGTGCCTACGAGCAGTACTTC
d_gene: -; abundance: few; len: 13; v_gene: TRBV14; j_gene: TRBJ2-7; CDR3aa: CASSSLWAETQYF; CDR3nt: TGTGCCAGCAGCTCACTGTGGGCCGAAACTCAGTACTTC
d_gene: -; abundance: -; len: 14; v_gene: TRBV11-1; j_gene: TRBJ2-7; CDR3aa: CASSVRLGTYEQYF; CDR3nt: TGTGCCAGCAGCGTAAGACTAGGAACCTACGAGCAGTACTTC
d_gene: TRBD1; abundance: many; len: 14; v_gene: TRBV30; j_gene: TRBJ1-1; CDR3aa: CAWIRIQGASEAFF; CDR3nt: TGTGCCTGGATCCGAATTCAGGGGGCATCTGAAGCTTTCTTT
d_gene: TRBD2; abundance: -; len: 16; v_gene: TRBV11-1; j_gene: TRBJ2-7; CDR3aa: CASSSWTSGGRYEQYF; CDR3nt: TGTGCCAGCAGCTCGTGGACTAGCGGAGGACGCTACGAGCAGTACTTC
d_gene: -; abundance: few; len: 15; v_gene: TRBV6-1; j_gene: TRBJ1-2; CDR3aa: CASSPRATGNYGYTF; CDR3nt: TGTGCCAGCAGTCCCAGGGCCACAGGCAACTATGGCTACACCTTC
d_gene: -; abundance: many; len: 12; v_gene: TRBV25-1; j_gene: TRBJ1-2; CDR3aa: CASSEEPFGYTF; CDR3nt: TGTGCCAGCAGTGAGGAACCCTTTGGCTACACCTTC
d_gene: -; abundance: many; len: 16; v_gene: TRBV10-3; j_gene: TRBJ2-2; CDR3aa: CAISGTGIPYTGELFF; CDR3nt: TGTGCCATCAGTGGAACCGGGATCCCCTACACCGGGGAGCTGTTTTTT
d_gene: -; abundance: few; len: 15; v_gene: TRBV27; j_gene: TRBJ1-1; CDR3aa: CASRQGAGAVTEAFF; CDR3nt: TGTGCCAGCAGACAAGGAGCAGGGGCGGTCACTGAAGCTTTCTTT
d_gene: -; abundance: many; len: 15; v_gene: TRBV6-1; j_gene: TRBJ2-2; CDR3aa: CASSEQTFPSGELFF; CDR3nt: TGTGCCAGCAGTGAACAGACCTTCCCCTCGGGGGAGCTGTTTTTT
d_gene: TRBD2; abundance: many; len: 14; v_gene: TRBV28; j_gene: TRBJ2-7; CDR3aa: CASSTSGNPYEQYF; CDR3nt: TGTGCCAGCAGTACTAGCGGGAATCCCTACGAGCAGTACTTC
d_gene: TRBD1; abundance: -; len: 14; v_gene: TRBV9; j_gene: TRBJ1-2; CDR3aa: CASSLSDRGGGYTF; CDR3nt: TGTGCCAGCAGCCTGTCGGACAGGGGGGGAGGCTACACCTTC
d_gene: -; abundance: many; len: 14; v_gene: TRBV6-5; j_gene: TRBJ1-1; CDR3aa: CASSYGTQNTEAFF; CDR3nt: TGTGCCAGCAGTTACGGGACACAGAACACTGAAGCTTTCTTT
d_gene: -; abundance: -; len: 13; v_gene: TRBV6-5; j_gene: TRBJ2-7; CDR3aa: CASSYGRDLEQYF; CDR3nt: TGTGCCAGCAGTTACGGCCGGGACCTCGAGCAGTACTTC
d_gene: -; abundance: many; len: 13; v_gene: TRBV2; j_gene: TRBJ1-2; CDR3aa: CASSPGSNYGYTF; CDR3nt: TGTGCCAGCAGTCCTGGGTCCAACTATGGCTACACCTTC
d_gene: -; abundance: few; len: 15; v_gene: TRBV7-9; j_gene: TRBJ1-5; CDR3aa: CASSSLGQGDQPQHF; CDR3nt: TGTGCCAGCAGCTCCTTGGGGCAGGGCGATCAGCCCCAGCATTTT
d_gene: -; abundance: many; len: 16; v_gene: TRBV12-3/TRBV12-4; j_gene: TRBJ2-5; CDR3aa: CASSGAGGAVGETQYF; CDR3nt: TGTGCCAGCAGTGGCGCTGGGGGGGCGGTGGGGGAGACCCAGTACTTC
d_gene: TRBD2; abundance: many; len: 15; v_gene: TRBV28; j_gene: TRBJ2-7; CDR3aa: CASSFTSGRANEQYF; CDR3nt: TGTGCCAGCAGTTTTACTAGCGGGAGGGCCAATGAGCAGTACTTC
d_gene: -; abundance: many; len: 13; v_gene: TRBV28; j_gene: TRBJ2-2; CDR3aa: CATQQSVKGELFF; CDR3nt: TGTGCCACCCAACAGAGTGTCAAAGGGGAGCTGTTTTTT
d_gene: -; abundance: -; len: 15; v_gene: TRBV20-1; j_gene: TRBJ2-7; CDR3aa: CSARDKLVPSYEQYF; CDR3nt: TGCAGTGCTAGAGATAAGCTGGTGCCCTCCTACGAGCAGTACTTC
d_gene: -; abundance: many; len: 15; v_gene: TRBV5-1; j_gene: TRBJ1-1; CDR3aa: CASSLAGRENTEAFF; CDR3nt: TGCGCCAGCAGCTTGGCGGGCAGGGAGAACACTGAAGCTTTCTTT
d_gene: TRBD1; abundance: many; len: 14; v_gene: TRBV28; j_gene: TRBJ1-2; CDR3aa: CASSSLGDSWGYTF; CDR3nt: TGTGCCAGCAGTTCCCTAGGGGACAGTTGGGGCTACACCTTC
d_gene: -; abundance: many; len: 16; v_gene: TRBV19; j_gene: TRBJ2-7; CDR3aa: CASSPTGFRVAYEQYF; CDR3nt: TGTGCCAGTAGCCCAACAGGTTTCAGGGTGGCCTACGAGCAGTACTTC
d_gene: -; abundance: -; len: 13; v_gene: TRBV10-3; j_gene: TRBJ2-2; CDR3aa: CAMTPTNTGELFF; CDR3nt: TGTGCCATGACGCCCACGAACACCGGGGAGCTGTTTTTT
d_gene: -; abundance: many; len: 12; v_gene: TRBV27; j_gene: TRBJ1-2; CDR3aa: CASGTPNYGYTF; CDR3nt: TGTGCCAGCGGGACACCTAACTATGGCTACACCTTC
d_gene: TRBD1; abundance: many; len: 14; v_gene: TRBV6-5; j_gene: TRBJ1-6; CDR3aa: CASRGGQGSSPLHF; CDR3nt: TGTGCCAGCAGAGGTGGACAGGGTAGTTCACCCCTCCACTTT
d_gene: -; abundance: many; len: 14; v_gene: TRBV27; j_gene: TRBJ1-5; CDR3aa: CASSLRGNNQPQHF; CDR3nt: TGTGCCAGCAGTTTAAGGGGTAACAATCAGCCCCAGCATTTT
d_gene: TRBD1; abundance: many; len: 13; v_gene: TRBV28; j_gene: TRBJ2-7; CDR3aa: CATSTGGSYEQYF; CDR3nt: TGTGCCACTTCCACAGGGGGCTCCTACGAGCAGTACTTC
d_gene: TRBD2; abundance: many; len: 15; v_gene: TRBV2; j_gene: TRBJ2-5; CDR3aa: CASSGTSGSTETQYF; CDR3nt: TGTGCCAGCAGTGGTACTAGCGGGAGTACTGAGACCCAGTACTTC